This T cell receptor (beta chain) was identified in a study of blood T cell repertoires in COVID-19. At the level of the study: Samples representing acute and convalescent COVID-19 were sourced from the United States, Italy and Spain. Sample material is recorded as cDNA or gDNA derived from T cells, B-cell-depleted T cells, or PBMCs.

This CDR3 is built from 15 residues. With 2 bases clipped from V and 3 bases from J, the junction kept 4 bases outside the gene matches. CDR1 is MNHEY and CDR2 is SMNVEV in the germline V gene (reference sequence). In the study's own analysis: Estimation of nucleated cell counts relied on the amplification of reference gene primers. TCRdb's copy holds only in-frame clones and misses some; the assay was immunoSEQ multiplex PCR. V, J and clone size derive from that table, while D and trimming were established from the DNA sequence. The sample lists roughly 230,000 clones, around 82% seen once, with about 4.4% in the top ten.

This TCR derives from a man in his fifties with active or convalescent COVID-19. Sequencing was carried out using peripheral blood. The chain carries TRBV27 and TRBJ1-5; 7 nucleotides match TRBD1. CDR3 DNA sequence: TGTGCCAGCAGTTTACGGACAGGACCCAATCAGCCCCAGCATTTT. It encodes CASSLRTGPNQPQHF.